This TCR beta chain was recovered during a study of shared clonotypes between healthy human individuals. Background on the study: Used for every donor were three CD4 naive, three CD4 memory, two CD8 naive and one CD8 memory plate. Points from the study as a whole: Clonotypes that were shared across a few donors made up about 5.1% of naive CD4 clonotypes.

Per sorted-subset replicate PCR, input was around 200 ng DNA, representing around 29,000 T cell genomes. Clones were sequenced by immunoSEQ multiplex PCR, and TCRdb holds only the in-frame ones, with some missing. In the table there are around 1,100,000 clones, about 72% of which are singletons. Only one count was recorded for this clone. Its target is not known. The germline V gene has CDR1 SGHDT and CDR2 YYEEEE. This CDR3 comprises 17 residues. Trimming took off 2 bases at V and 4 bases at J, with 19 bases between the two ends. The sequence was obtained from a young man in good health. Some clones in this sample may be carry-over from other donors' samples. Source material: memory CD4+ T cells from PBMCs. As to subset: CD45RA-negative fraction. This sequence joins TRBV5-6 and TRBJ1-3, with a possible D match to TRBD1 (6 bases). The CDR3 sequence: CASSFDQGRSSGNTIYF. The CDR3, as DNA: TGTGCCAGCAGCTTTGATCAGGGGCGTTCATCGGGAAACACCATATATTTT.